This T cell receptor beta chain was sequenced for a study of T-cell reconstitution after alpha-beta-depleted transplantation in children. Unique molecular identifiers were built into the TCRbeta library. A single record per CDR3 protein comes from TCRdb applying MiXCR to the PCR reads. The sample shows just over 950,000 distinct CDR3 sequences, about 26% of them seen only once. For this clonotype: Its cognate antigen is unknown.

Study findings and constraints: Where some patients showed high TCRbeta diversity at day 60, it came from recipient T cells and thymic progenitors that had survived.

The V gene's germline CDR1 is DFQATT and CDR2 SNEGSKA (reference sequence). The CDR3 is 17 residues long. V shed 3 bases and J 7 bases; nucleotides not matched to a gene: 16. The TCR originated in a boy less than two years old who had a stem cell transplant for SCID, so the T cells may come from the graft donor. Sequencing used PBMCs, mostly from graft donor cells, obtained 360 days after TCRalphabeta/CD19-depleted stem cell transplant. The chain employs TRBV20-1 and TRBJ2-3; TRBD2 agrees at 10 bases. The CDR3 DNA sequence: TGCAGTGCTAGGGCTAGCGGGGGTTCCCCCGGGAGGAATACGCAGTATTTT. Translating gives CSARASGGSPGRNTQYF.